These 14 T cell receptor beta chains originate from one sample sequenced in a study of T cell changes during pregnancy in multiple sclerosis. Sequencing used immunoSEQ multiplex PCR; TCRdb keeps in-frame clones, though not all of them. The sample lists around 110,000 clones, around 90% occurring once. The source was peripheral blood, collected in the third trimester of pregnancy. The receptor set was obtained from a female donor with multiple sclerosis, enrolled in a pregnancy study.

This CDR3 reads CASSLGYEQYF. In nucleotides, the CDR3 is TGCGCCAGCAGCCTCGGCTACGAGCAGTACTTC. The chain joins TRBV23-1 to TRBJ2-7; D remains unclear. TRBV23-1 carries the ORF label, with uncertain function. V was cut by 6 bases and J by 3 bases, with 6 bases left in between. The CDR3 runs 11 residues.

The chain links TRBV5-1 to TRBJ1-1; 8 bases are a match to TRBD1. Germline loops: CDR1 SGHRS, CDR2 YFSETQ. Trimming took 3 bases from V and 5 from J; bases not matched to a gene: 3. This CDR3 has 13 residues. The CDR3 bases are TGCGCCAGCAGCTGGACAGGGCGGACTGAAGCTTTCTTT. It codes for CASSWTGRTEAFF.

The gene calls are TRBV15 and TRBJ2-3, with 10 bases identical to TRBD2. Germline lookup yields CDR1 LNHNV and CDR2 YYDKDF (reference sequence). The CDR3 contains 16 residues. The V and J ends lost 3 bases and 1 base, in that order; junction bases with no gene match: 4. The CDR3 DNA follows: TGTGCCACCAGCAGGGTCCTAGCGGGAGGCACAGATACGCAGTATTTT. Its protein is CATSRVLAGGTDTQYF.

The chain combines TRBV6-6 with TRBJ2-2; the D gene is possibly TRBD1 (6 bases). This CDR3 has 16 residues. Germline V gives CDR1 MNHNY, CDR2 SVGAGI (reference sequence). V was cut by 4 bases and J by 4 bases, with 16 bases left in between. The CDR3 nucleotides are TGTGCCAGCAGTTTATCACAGGGAAGTCGCACCGGGGAGCTGTTTTTT. Its translation is CASSLSQGSRTGELFF.

The V and J genes are TRBV7-9 and TRBJ2-7; 12 nucleotides align to TRBD2. CDR3 size: 15 residues. Trimming at V came to 4 bases and at J to 3 bases, leaving 4 bases not matched to a gene. Germline V gene data show CDR1 as SEHNR and CDR2 as FQNEAQ (reference sequence). CDR3 loop: CASSSSGRGLYEQYF. CDR3 nucleotide sequence: TGTGCCAGCAGCTCTAGCGGGAGGGGGCTCTACGAGCAGTACTTC.

This chain uses TRBV5-6 with TRBJ1-2; D possibly corresponds to TRBD1 (6 bases). This CDR3 has 12 residues. Germline values: CDR1 SGHDT, CDR2 YYEEEE. V lost 4 bases and J lost 8, with 12 bases in between. In DNA, the CDR3 is TGTGCCAGCAGCACCGGACAGCCAGGCTACACCTTC. Its protein is CASSTGQPGYTF.

This rearrangement joins TRBV30 to TRBJ1-2, with D maybe TRBD1 (5 bases). The germline CDR1 and CDR2 sequences are GTSNPN and SVGIG (reference sequence). CDR3 length equals 13 residues. V was clipped by 4 bases and J by 4 bases, with 13 bases between them. The CDR3 region is CAWIRRQGYGYTF. CDR3 in DNA: TGTGCCTGGATTCGGCGCCAGGGCTATGGCTACACCTTC.

The table lists this clone with a count of one. The genes are TRBV2 and TRBJ2-7; 10 bases agree with TRBD2. The trim removed 6 bases at V and 2 bases at J, leaving 7 bases unmatched. This CDR3 has 15 residues. Per germline, CDR1 SNHLY and CDR2 FYNNEI. The CDR3 spells CASRGLAGVTYEQYF. The CDR3 nucleotides read TGTGCCAGCAGGGGCCTAGCGGGAGTGACCTACGAGCAGTACTTC.

This chain joins TRBV19 and TRBJ1-1, with 9 bases aligning to TRBD1. The CDR3 totals 14 residues. CDR1 and CDR2 (germline): LNHDA, SQIVND (reference sequence). Trimming took 5 bases from V and 4 from J; bases not matched to a gene: 5. CDR3: CASSVTTGGTEAFF. The CDR3 coding sequence is TGTGCCAGTAGTGTGACGACAGGGGGCACTGAAGCTTTCTTT.

The chain uses TRBV4-2 and TRBJ1-4; tentatively, D is TRBD1 (5 bases). CDR1 and CDR2 (germline): LGHNA, YNFKEQ. CDR3 size: 16 residues. Trimming cost V 6 bases and J 1 base, with 15 bases left between them. CDR3 protein: CASRPGDIGTNEKLFF. The CDR3 DNA follows: TGTGCCAGCAGACCGGGGGATATCGGAACTAATGAAAAACTGTTTTTT.

The genes are TRBV11-2 and TRBJ1-1; the match to TRBD1 covers 9 bases. The V and J ends lost 5 bases and 2 bases, in that order; junction bases with no gene match: 6. This CDR3 comprises 15 residues. Per germline, CDR1 SGHAT and CDR2 FQNNGV. In DNA, the CDR3 is TGTGCCAGCAGCCCGCGGACAGGGGCAAACACTGAAGCTTTCTTT. It is translated as CASSPRTGANTEAFF.

The chain recombines TRBV6-5 with TRBJ2-7; D is undetermined. Germline lookup yields CDR1 MNHEY and CDR2 SVGAGI. With 0 bases removed from V and 3 bases from J, the gap between germline ends came to 9 bases. The CDR3 runs to 14 residues. CDR3 amino acids: CASSYSLSDYEQYF. The CDR3 DNA is TGTGCCAGCAGTTACTCGCTCAGTGACTACGAGCAGTACTTC.

V is TRBV9 and J is TRBJ2-2, with TRBD2 identical over 8 bases. Germline lookup yields CDR1 SGDLS and CDR2 YYNGEE. V gave up 0 bases and J gave up 7 bases; unmatched junction bases: 8. This CDR3 is built from 16 residues. This CDR3 reads CASSVGLALGGGELFF. The CDR3 DNA follows: TGTGCCAGCAGCGTAGGACTAGCGTTGGGAGGCGGGGAGCTGTTTTTT. Based on the CDR3 plus reference TRBV9 and TRBJ2-2, the full variable domain is DSGVTQTPKHLITATGQRVTLRCSPRSGDLSVYWYQQSLDQGLQFLIQYYNGEERAKGNILERFSAQQFPDLHSELNLSSLELGDSALYFCASSVGLALGGGELFFGEGSRLTVL.

The CDR3 here is CASSLETGAEQYF. The CDR3 coding sequence is TGCGCCAGCAGCTTGGAGACAGGGGCCGAGCAGTACTTC. The rearrangement uses TRBV5-1 and TRBJ2-7; 8 bases fit TRBD1. V lost 0 bases and J lost 6; bases outside the gene matches: 2. The germline V gene encodes CDR1 SGHRS and CDR2 YFSETQ. The CDR3 covers 13 residues.